The rows below give T cell receptor beta chains drawn from one sample of a study of OX40 agonist ivuxolimab in advanced cancers. Produced via immunoSEQ multiplex PCR; TCRdb's table is partial and in-frame only. The sample consists of tens of thousands of clones, around 85% of them appearing once. The sample in question was CD4+ or CD8+ T cells sorted from blood, obtained in a trial of the OX40 agonist ivuxolimab. The origin of the receptors is an adult with an advanced solid tumor such as melanoma, head and neck, liver or kidney cancer. Each CDR3 is given with its conserved first and last residue. The D gene is left open where the match is weak. Clone size is given for some rows only: seen once, a few or many times, or a class if the clone is expanded.

abundance	v_gene	d_gene	j_gene	CDR3aa	CDR3nt
NA	TRBV2	NA	TRBJ2-3	CASRIQGSTDTQYF	TGTGCCAGCAGGATCCAGGGCAGCACAGATACGCAGTATTTT
once	TRBV29-1	NA	TRBJ2-3	CSVEDVGTSTDTQYF	TGCAGCGTTGAAGATGTAGGGACCAGCACAGATACGCAGTATTTT
NA	TRBV11-3	NA	TRBJ2-5	CASSLGRAIQETQYF	TGTGCCAGCAGCTTAGGTCGAGCGATACAAGAGACCCAGTACTTC
NA	TRBV6-5	NA	TRBJ1-1	CASSTRRNTEAFF	TGTGCCAGCAGTACCCGTCGGAACACTGAAGCTTTCTTT
NA	TRBV2	NA	TRBJ2-5	CASSVGTQPTGEQYF	TGTGCCAGCAGTGTGGGGACCCAGCCTACGGGTGAGCAGTACTTC
NA	TRBV6-1	NA	TRBJ1-2	CASSVAGLRGYTF	TGTGCCAGCAGTGTTGCGGGGCTGCGGGGCTACACCTTC
once	TRBV28	TRBD2	TRBJ2-3	CASRLAGGLGTDTQYF	TGTGCCAGCAGGCTCGCGGGGGGGCTGGGCACAGATACGCAGTATTTT
NA	TRBV4-1	TRBD1	TRBJ1-6	CASGGQADNSPLHF	TGCGCCAGCGGGGGACAGGCGGATAATTCACCCCTCCACTTT
few	TRBV6-1	NA	TRBJ1-3	CASSPDSSGNTIYF	TGTGCCAGCAGTCCTGACAGCTCTGGAAACACCATATATTTT
NA	TRBV11-2	TRBD1	TRBJ2-7	CASSLNRGPSYEQYF	TGTGCCAGCAGCTTGAACAGGGGGCCCTCCTACGAGCAGTACTTC
NA	TRBV5-1	NA	TRBJ2-1	CASSIQGDNEQFF	TGCGCCAGCAGCATACAGGGCGACAATGAGCAGTTCTTC
once	TRBV11-2	NA	TRBJ2-3	CASSPGAPTDTQYF	TGTGCCAGCAGCCCAGGGGCACCGACAGATACGCAGTATTTT
NA	TRBV18	NA	TRBJ1-1	CASSPLSGRNTEAFF	TGTGCCAGCTCACCATTGTCCGGACGGAACACTGAAGCTTTCTTT
NA	TRBV6-6	NA	TRBJ1-2	CASRATVQGYGYTF	TGTGCCAGCAGGGCGACAGTGCAGGGCTATGGCTACACCTTC
NA	TRBV18	NA	TRBJ2-7	CASSPTTYEQYF	TGTGCCAGCTCACCGACTACCTACGAGCAGTACTTC
NA	TRBV6-1	TRBD1	TRBJ2-7	CASSEVGVGTGGVGQYF	TGTGCCAGCAGTGAAGTCGGTGTGGGGACAGGGGGCGTGGGGCAGTACTTC
NA	TRBV7-7	TRBD2	TRBJ2-5	CASSSGTSPSETQYF	TGTGCCAGCAGCTCCGGGACTAGCCCTTCAGAGACCCAGTACTTC
NA	TRBV7-2	TRBD2	TRBJ2-7	CASSLASYQSASGPYEQYF	TGTGCCAGCAGCTTAGCGTCGTATCAATCGGCTAGCGGTCCCTACGAGCAGTACTTC
NA	TRBV4-2	TRBD2	TRBJ2-7	CASSQDLGGGSYEQYF	TGTGCCAGCAGCCAAGATTTAGGCGGGGGCTCCTACGAGCAGTACTTC
NA	TRBV6-1	NA	TRBJ1-6	CASQGNSPLHF	TGTGCCAGTCAGGGTAACTCACCCCTCCACTTT